These T cell receptor beta chains were read from a single sample in a study of shared clonotypes between healthy human individuals. Libraries were prepared by immunoSEQ multiplex PCR; TCRdb keeps only in-frame clonotypes and omits some of them. The sample lists over a million clones; more than 95% were seen once. The sequencing sample was made of naive CD4+ T cells sorted from blood. The receptors here all came from a man in his thirties or forties in good health. Each CDR3 is given with its conserved first and last residue. Each record gives: J gene, V gene, D gene, clone size, CDR3 DNA, CDR3 protein. A D gene is named only where the DNA matches it firmly. Part of the rows lack a size; the others show once, few, many or a class for expanded clones.

TRBJ2-6,TRBV7-6,NA,NA,TGTGCCAGCAGCTTAGGCCGGCCAGCTGTTTCCTCTGGGGCCAACGTCCTGACTTTC,CASSLGRPAVSSGANVLTF
TRBJ2-3,TRBV5-1,TRBD1,NA,TGCGCCAGCAGCCGGTTGGACAGGGTTGGCACAGATACGCAGTATTTT,CASSRLDRVGTDTQYF
TRBJ2-1,TRBV10-3,NA,NA,TGTGCCATCAGCGGGACGGAGCAGCAGTTCTTC,CAISGTEQQFF
TRBJ1-4,TRBV10-3,NA,NA,TGTGCCATCAGTGAGTCGGGACCCGGCGGCATGAAACTGTTTTTT,CAISESGPGGMKLFF
TRBJ2-1,TRBV5-4,TRBD1,NA,TGTGCCAGCAGCCAACGTGGGCAGGGGGCAGGCAATGAGCAGTTCTTC,CASSQRGQGAGNEQFF
TRBJ2-7,TRBV11-2,TRBD1,once,TGTGCCAGCAGCTTACGGACAGGGCCCTACGAGCAGTACTTC,CASSLRTGPYEQYF
TRBJ1-4,TRBV28,TRBD1,NA,TGTGCCAGCAGTTTATACTCACAGGGGGGTGAAAAACTGTTTTTT,CASSLYSQGGEKLFF
TRBJ1-3,TRBV18,NA,NA,TGTGCCAGCTCACCGACATCGTTCTCTGGAAACACCATATATTTT,CASSPTSFSGNTIYF
TRBJ2-1,TRBV5-1,TRBD2,NA,TGCGCCAGCAGCTTACTGACTAGCGGGAGGAATGAGCAGTTCTTC,CASSLLTSGRNEQFF
TRBJ1-2,TRBV19,NA,NA,TGTGCCAGTAGTTTGACAGATCGCTACTATGGCTACACCTTC,CASSLTDRYYGYTF
TRBJ1-2,TRBV2,NA,NA,TGTGCCAGCGCCGGGGTGACAAGGGCGTATGACTATGGCTACACCTTC,CASAGVTRAYDYGYTF
TRBJ2-2,TRBV5-1,NA,NA,TGCGCCAGCAGCTTGCAACAGGGGAACACCGGGGAGCTGTTTTTT,CASSLQQGNTGELFF
TRBJ2-3,TRBV5-1,NA,NA,TGCGCCAGCAGCTTGGCGGCCCCCGAAGATACGCAGTATTTT,CASSLAAPEDTQYF
TRBJ2-2,TRBV9,NA,NA,TGTGCCAGCAGCGTAGGAGCCGGTGGAGGCGGGGAGCTGTTTTTT,CASSVGAGGGGELFF
TRBJ1-1,TRBV28,TRBD1,NA,TGTGCCAGCTTTAGGGACAGTAACATGAACACTGAAGCTTTCTTT,CASFRDSNMNTEAFF
TRBJ2-3,TRBV23-1,NA,once,TGCGCCAGCAGTCAATCACGGGAGAGGGCATACACAGATACGCAGTATTTT,CASSQSRERAYTDTQYF
TRBJ2-2,TRBV7-8,TRBD1,NA,TGTGCCAGCAGCTTAGCCGGGACAGAAAAAGTAACCGGGGAGCTGTTTTTT,CASSLAGTEKVTGELFF
TRBJ2-5,TRBV11-2,TRBD2,NA,TGTGCCAGCAGCCTCCGACTGACTAGCGGGAGTATGGAGACCCAGTACTTC,CASSLRLTSGSMETQYF
TRBJ2-3,TRBV19,TRBD2,NA,TGTGCCAGTAGTGAGGGCGCTGGACTAGCGGGCACAGATACGCAGTATTTT,CASSEGAGLAGTDTQYF
TRBJ1-5,TRBV7-8,NA,NA,TGTGCCAGCAGCCCGATATCAACCGGCGGTCCCCAGCATTTT,CASSPISTGGPQHF
TRBJ2-2,TRBV9,NA,once,TGTGCCAGCAGCACTAACACAGGGCCCGGGGAGCTGTTTTTT,CASSTNTGPGELFF
TRBJ2-2,TRBV7-8,TRBD1,NA,TGTGCCAGCAGCCGAACAGGGGGTGGCACCGGGGAGCTGTTTTTT,CASSRTGGGTGELFF
TRBJ2-7,TRBV5-1,TRBD1,NA,TGCGCCAGCAAGACGGGACAGGGGGGCTCCGAGCAGTACTTC,CASKTGQGGSEQYF